The text below deals with one TCR beta chain. This clonotype came up a few times. No antigen is known for it. It has no much larger one-base neighbor in the sample; base qualities were not kept. The sample is drawn from a study of T cell repertoires in cytomegalovirus infection (dated by TCRdb to between 2018 and 2020). With respect to the entire study: The peptide stimulations were aimed at well-studied HLA-B-restricted epitopes as well as recently identified HLA-C-restricted CMV epitopes, whose presentation resists viral immunomodulation. Because public TCR beta signatures pointed to carriage of CMV infection together with the matching HLA type, the HLA type of each donor mattered for the analysis. Overall study outcomes, separate from this receptor: In both this cohort and an independent cohort of 352 donors, the cumulative frequency of public TCR beta family members distinguished carriers of CMV infection plus the relevant HLA type. The ex vivo response was dominated by HLA-C-restricted CMV-specific TCR beta clonotypes, and the single most frequent clonotype in two of eight donors was supplied by these HLA-C-restricted clonotypes.

TCRdb lists the instrument as Illumina HiSeq 1500. TCRdb applied fastp at Q25 and MiXCR to the public reads, then kept only in-frame beta chains. When rows share a CDR3 protein, they turn into one entry using the most common DNA and genes. This sample is represented by some 940,000 distinct CDR3 sequences; under 40% of them were singletons. 13% of the sample goes to the ten largest clones. Explained via the paper, the treatment or condition label denotes: in vitro stimulation with specific CMV peptide epitopes to enrich CMV-specific T cells. The TCR sequence derives from a human donor in good health (CMV status not recorded). Some clones in this sample may be carry-over from other donors' samples. The sequenced sample was cultured CD8+ T cells from PBMCs, obtained from culture after CMV antigen stimulation.

The CDR3 sequence is CASSPGYRTGNNSPLHF. The nucleotide sequence reads TGCGCCAGCAGCCCTGGCTACCGGACAGGAAATAATTCACCCCTCCACTTT. This receptor chain uses TRBV4-1 and TRBJ1-6; 7 nucleotides in the junction match TRBD1. Clipping removes 4 bases from V and 5 bases from J, with 11 as the unmatched junction base count. The germline V gene sets CDR1 to MGHRA and CDR2 to YSYEKL. Inclusive of the bounding cysteine and phenylalanine, the CDR3 is 17 residues long. Only the CDR3 portion is preserved as DNA: 51 bases, with reading frame beginning at the first base.